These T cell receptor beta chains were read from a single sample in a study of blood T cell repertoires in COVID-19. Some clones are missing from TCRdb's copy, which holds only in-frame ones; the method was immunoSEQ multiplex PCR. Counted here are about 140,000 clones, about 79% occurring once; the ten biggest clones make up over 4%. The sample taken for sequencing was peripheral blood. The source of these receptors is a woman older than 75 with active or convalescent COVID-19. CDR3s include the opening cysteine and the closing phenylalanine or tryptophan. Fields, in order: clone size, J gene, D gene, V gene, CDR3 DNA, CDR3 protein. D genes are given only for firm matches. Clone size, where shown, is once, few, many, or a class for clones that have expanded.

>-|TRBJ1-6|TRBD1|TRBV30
TGTGCCCTCACCGGGACAGATCATTCACCCCTCCACTTT
CALTGTDHSPLHF
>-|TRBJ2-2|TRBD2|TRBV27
TGTGCCAGCACCCTAAAAGCTAGCGGGGGGGCGGGGACCGGGGAGCTGTTTTTT
CASTLKASGGAGTGELFF
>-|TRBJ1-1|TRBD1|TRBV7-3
TGTGCCAGCAGCGCCTTGTCGACAGGGGGAGCTTTCTTT
CASSALSTGGAFF
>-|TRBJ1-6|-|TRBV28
TGTGCCAGCAACCTCTCAACAGGGTTAATATCTTCACCCCTCCACTTT
CASNLSTGLISSPLHF
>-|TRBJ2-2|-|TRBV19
TGTGCCAGTGGGACACCTCCGAACACCGGGGAGCTGTTTTTT
CASGTPPNTGELFF
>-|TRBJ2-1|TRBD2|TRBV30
TGTGCCTGGAGTCCAGCAGCGGGGGTCAATGAGCAGTTCTTC
CAWSPAAGVNEQFF
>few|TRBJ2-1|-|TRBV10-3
TGTGCCATCAGTCTCGACTTTATTGGAAATGAGCAGTTCTTC
CAISLDFIGNEQFF
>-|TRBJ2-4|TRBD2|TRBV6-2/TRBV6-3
TGTGCCAGCAGTTACCCTCGACTAGCGGGGGCCCTAGCCAAAAACATTCAGTACTTC
CASSYPRLAGALAKNIQYF
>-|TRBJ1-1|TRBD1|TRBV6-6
TGTGCCAGCAGCCGCCAGGGGGGAGGTGAAGCTTTCTTT
CASSRQGGGEAFF
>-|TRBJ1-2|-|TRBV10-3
TGTGCCATCAGTGAGGGACAGACAGTTAACTATGGCTACACCTTC
CAISEGQTVNYGYTF
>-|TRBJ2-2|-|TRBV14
TGTGCCAGCAGCCAAGTACTCTCCGGGGAGCTGTTTTTT
CASSQVLSGELFF
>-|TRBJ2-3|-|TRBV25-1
TGTGCCAGCAGTTGGTCTGGAGCCTCGGCAGATACGCAGTATTTT
CASSWSGASADTQYF
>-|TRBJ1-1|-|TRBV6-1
TGTGCCAGCAGTGACCGCAGGGGTCGAGACCTCGGAGACACTGAAGCTTTCTTT
CASSDRRGRDLGDTEAFF
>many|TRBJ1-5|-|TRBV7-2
TGTGCCAGCAGCCAAGACAGAAATCAGCCCCAGCATTTT
CASSQDRNQPQHF
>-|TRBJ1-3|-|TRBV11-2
TGTGCCAGCAGCTTGACCGGGTCGCCTGGAAACACCATATATTTT
CASSLTGSPGNTIYF
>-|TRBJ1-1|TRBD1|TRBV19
TGTGCCAGCCGGGACAGGGGGGGGACTGAAGCTTTCTTT
CASRDRGGTEAFF
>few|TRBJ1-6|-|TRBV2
TGTGCCAGCAGTTCCTCGGGAGGGCTAGGGAGGTCCTATAATTCACCCCTCCACTTT
CASSSSGGLGRSYNSPLHF
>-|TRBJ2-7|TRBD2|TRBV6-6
TGTGCCAGCAGTTACGTCGGGGGGGGCTACGAGCAGTACTTC
CASSYVGGGYEQYF
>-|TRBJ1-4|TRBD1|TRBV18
TGTGCCAGCCAAGGACAGGGCACTAATGAAAAACTGTTTTTT
CASQGQGTNEKLFF
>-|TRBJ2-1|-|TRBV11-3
TGTGCCAGCAGCAGTCGACAGGCCGGGGAGCAGTTCTTC
CASSSRQAGEQFF
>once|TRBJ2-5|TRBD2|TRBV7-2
TGTGCCAGCAGCTCACCCTCCGGGGGGGGCCCGCGTGAGACCCAGTACTTC
CASSSPSGGGPRETQYF
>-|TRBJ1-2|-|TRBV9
TGTGCCAGCAGCGAACAGGGAGGGTATGGCTACACCTTC
CASSEQGGYGYTF
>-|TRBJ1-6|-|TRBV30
TGTGCCTGTTCCCGGACAGAGTGGGATTCACCCCTCCACTTT
CACSRTEWDSPLHF
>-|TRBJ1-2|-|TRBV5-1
TGCGCCAGCAGCTTGGGCGGGGGGCCGGACTATGGCTACACCTTC
CASSLGGGPDYGYTF
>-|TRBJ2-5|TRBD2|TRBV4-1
TGCGCCAGCAGCCAAGGGACTAGCGGGGGGAGGGAGACCCAGTACTTC
CASSQGTSGGRETQYF
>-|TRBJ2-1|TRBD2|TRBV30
TGTGCCTGGAGTGGCCTAGCGGGTAATGAGCAGTTCTTC
CAWSGLAGNEQFF
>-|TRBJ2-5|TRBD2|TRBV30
TGTGCCTGGAGGGGTAGCGGGGGGCCTGGGACCCAGTACTTC
CAWRGSGGPGTQYF
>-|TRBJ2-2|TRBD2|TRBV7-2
TGTGCCAGCAGATCAACTAGCGGGGCAATCACCGGGGAGCTGTTTTTT
CASRSTSGAITGELFF
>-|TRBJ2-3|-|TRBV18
TGTGCCAGCACACTAGAAATAGTGGGCACAGATACGCAGTATTTT
CASTLEIVGTDTQYF
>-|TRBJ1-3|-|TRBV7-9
TGTGCCAGCAGCTTAGTAGGGGCTGGAAACACCATATATTTT
CASSLVGAGNTIYF
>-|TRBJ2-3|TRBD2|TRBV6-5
TGTGCCACCTTAATCGGGCTAGCGGGGGACCGAACGCAGTATTTT
CATLIGLAGDRTQYF
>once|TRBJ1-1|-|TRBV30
TGTGCCTGGAGTGTCCAGTTGCGGGCCACTGAAGCTTTCTTT
CAWSVQLRATEAFF
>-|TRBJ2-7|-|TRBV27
TGTGCCAGCAGTTCTACAGCCTACGAGCAGTACTTC
CASSSTAYEQYF
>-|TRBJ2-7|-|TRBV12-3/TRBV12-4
TGTGCCAGCAGTAGGGGGACCTACGAGCAGTACTTC
CASSRGTYEQYF
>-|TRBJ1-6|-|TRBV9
TGTGCCAGCAGCGTAGGCCGTTCTGGCCTTAATTCACCCCTCCACTTT
CASSVGRSGLNSPLHF
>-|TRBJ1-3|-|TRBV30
TGTGCCTCAAAACGACAGGCTTCTGGAAACACCATATATTTT
CASKRQASGNTIYF